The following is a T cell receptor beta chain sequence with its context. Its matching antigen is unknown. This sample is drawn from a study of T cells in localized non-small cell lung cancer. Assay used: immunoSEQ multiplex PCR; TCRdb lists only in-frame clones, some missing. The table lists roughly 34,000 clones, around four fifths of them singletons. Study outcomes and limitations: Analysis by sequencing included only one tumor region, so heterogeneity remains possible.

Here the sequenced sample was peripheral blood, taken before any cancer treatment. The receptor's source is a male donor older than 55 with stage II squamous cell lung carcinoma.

The CDR3 loop is CASSLFINTGELFF. DNA for the CDR3: TGTGCCAGCAGCTTGTTCATTAACACCGGGGAGCTGTTTTTT. The chain has TRBV5-4 and TRBJ2-2; no clear D. Trimming removed 1 base at V and 2 bases at J, with 6 bases between. Germline V lookup: CDR1 SGHNT, CDR2 YYREEE (reference sequence). The CDR3 runs to 14 residues.